These 23 T cell receptor beta chains came from one sample sequenced in a study of blood T cell repertoires in COVID-19. TCRdb's copy holds only in-frame clones and misses some; the assay was immunoSEQ multiplex PCR. The sample consists of about 180,000 clones, around 83% of them appearing once. The sample comprised peripheral blood. Source of these receptors: a woman aged 30 to 39 with active or convalescent COVID-19.

The V and J genes are TRBV25-1 and TRBJ1-2, with TRBD1 matching over 11 bases. The germline V gene encodes CDR1 MGHDK and CDR2 SYGVNS. Unmatched junction bases numbered 4, after V lost 3 bases and J lost 4 bases. The CDR3 contains 15 residues. Here the CDR3 reads CASSEGTGGPYGYTF. The CDR3 DNA follows: TGTGCCAGCAGTGAGGGGACAGGGGGGCCCTATGGCTACACCTTC.

The chain is built from TRBV5-5 and TRBJ2-2; no clear D. The ends were cut back, 0 bases at V and 6 bases at J, with 18 bases in the middle. Germline CDR1 SGHKS, CDR2 YYEKEE (reference sequence). CDR3 length: 17 residues. The CDR3 sequence is CASSLENSYSPAGELFF. The CDR3 region has the DNA TGTGCCAGCAGCTTGGAAAATTCATACAGCCCCGCCGGGGAGCTGTTTTTT.

The V and J genes are TRBV13 and TRBJ2-1, with D maybe TRBD2 (6 bases). This CDR3 is 15 amino acids long. Trimming removed 5 bases from V and 0 bases from J, with 11 bases in between. Per the germline V gene, CDR1 is PRHDT and CDR2 is FYEKMQ (reference sequence). DNA for the CDR3: TGTGCCAGCAGCCCGATGACTAGCTCCTACAATGAGCAGTTCTTC. It encodes CASSPMTSSYNEQFF. Combining the CDR3 with reference TRBV13 and TRBJ2-1 gives the whole variable domain AAGVIQSPRHLIKEKRETATLKCYPIPRHDTVYWYQQGPGQDPQFLISFYEKMQSDKGSIPDRFSAQQFSDYHSELNMSSLELGDSALYFCASSPMTSSYNEQFFGPGTRLTVL.

The chain is built from TRBV3-1 (or the pseudogene TRBV3-2) and TRBJ2-1; no definite D call. The CDR3 totals 15 residues. V shed 8 bases and J shed 0 bases, with 14 bases lying between them. The germline gives CDR1 LGHDT, CDR2 YNNKEL (reference sequence). This CDR3 reads CASRKDIFSYNEQFF. CDR3 DNA sequence: TGTGCCAGCCGAAAAGACATTTTCTCCTACAATGAGCAGTTCTTC.

The J gene is TRBJ1-3, the V gene TRBV5-1, with TRBD1 identical over 7 bases. V shed 4 bases, J shed 2 bases, and the junction held 12 bases outside the gene matches. The CDR3 totals 17 residues. Looked up from germline, CDR1 is SGHRS and CDR2 is YFSETQ. The CDR3 DNA sequence: TGCGCCAGCAGCCCGAGCAAGATTACAGGGGCTGGAAACACCATATATTTT. Encoded protein: CASSPSKITGAGNTIYF.

The rearrangement joins TRBV27 to TRBJ2-1; 8 bases fit TRBD2. Germline V gene lookup returns CDR1 MNHEY and CDR2 SMNVEV (reference sequence). J gave up 4 bases and V 9 bases, and 8 bases lay outside the gene matches. The CDR3 is made up of 14 amino acids. The CDR3 sequence is CASVAGGGYNEQFF. The CDR3 region has the DNA TGTGCCAGTGTAGCCGGGGGGGGTTACAATGAGCAGTTCTTC.

CDR3 in DNA: TGTGCCACCAGCAGGAATACGGGTCAGCCCCAGCATTTT. Translation gives CATSRNTGQPQHF. The chain carries TRBV15 and TRBJ1-5; D is undetermined. V shed 3 bases and J shed 6 bases, with 9 bases lying between them. Germline V CDR1 and CDR2: LNHNV, YYDKDF (reference sequence). The CDR3 is made up of 13 amino acids.

The V and J genes are TRBV7-9 and TRBJ1-1; the match to TRBD1 covers 8 bases. Trimming took 4 bases from V and 5 from J; bases not matched to a gene: 9. CDR3 length: 15 amino acids. Germline CDR1 SEHNR, CDR2 FQNEAQ (reference sequence). CDR3: CASSSPQGVDTEAFF. CDR3 bases: TGTGCCAGCAGCTCCCCACAGGGGGTTGATACTGAAGCTTTCTTT.

The CDR3 coding sequence is TGTGCCAGCAGCATAGCGGGAGCTCCCTACAATGAGCAGTTCTTC. This encodes CASSIAGAPYNEQFF. V is TRBV9 and J is TRBJ2-1, with 9 nucleotides matching TRBD2. The junction had 4 bases not matched to a gene; V was cut back by 4 bases and J by 2 bases. Germline values: CDR1 SGDLS, CDR2 YYNGEE. The CDR3 totals 15 residues.

This chain joins TRBV29-1 and TRBJ1-1, with 10 bases identical to TRBD1. Germline V CDR1 and CDR2: SQVTM, ANQGSEA. The CDR3 is 13 amino acids. V dropped 5 bases and J dropped 6; count of bases not matched to a gene: 6. CDR3 residues: CSVLQGQGPEAFF. The CDR3 bases are TGCAGCGTTCTTCAGGGACAGGGGCCTGAAGCTTTCTTT.

The genes are TRBV11-3 and TRBJ2-1, with 7 bases identical to TRBD1. The V gene end was trimmed by 6 bases and the J gene end by 6 bases; junction bases not matched to a gene: 11. Germline CDR1 reads SGHNT; CDR2 reads YENEEA. The CDR3 runs 15 residues. The chain's CDR3 is CASSKGAIRRNEQFF. CDR3 nucleotide sequence: TGTGCCAGCAGTAAGGGGGCTATTCGTCGCAATGAGCAGTTCTTC.

The chain is built from TRBV6-5 and TRBJ2-5, with D possibly matching TRBD2 (5 bases). Germline loops: CDR1 MNHEY, CDR2 SVGAGI. The length of the CDR3 is 14 residues. The V end was cut by 2 bases, the J end by 1 base, with 8 bases between. The CDR3: CASSYVRGQETQYF. The CDR3 DNA sequence: TGTGCCAGCAGTTACGTCCGGGGCCAAGAGACCCAGTACTTC.

The J gene is TRBJ2-7, the V gene TRBV11-2, with a weak D call TRBD1 (6 bases). CDR3 length equals 13 residues. The germline V gene encodes CDR1 SGHAT and CDR2 FQNNGV. V lost 5 bases, J lost 3 bases, and 11 bases lay in between. CDR3 protein: CASSVGTSYEQYF. In DNA, the CDR3 is TGTGCCAGCAGCGTCGGGACAAGCTACGAGCAGTACTTC.

The J gene is TRBJ1-3, the V gene TRBV6-5; TRBD1 is a possible D gene (5 bases). Trimming removed 7 bases at V and 2 bases at J, with 6 bases between. Germline V gives CDR1 MNHEY, CDR2 SVGAGI. The CDR3 is made up of 12 amino acids. The CDR3 DNA reads TGTGCCAGCACAGGGACTGGAAACACCATATATTTT. It specifies CASTGTGNTIYF.

This chain connects TRBV10-1 to TRBJ2-3; D possibly corresponds to TRBD1 (7 bases). Germline CDR1 is WNHNN and CDR2 is SYGVQD (reference sequence). Trimming shortened V by 6 bases and J by 0 bases, and 10 bases separated the two germline ends. This CDR3 has 14 amino acids. As DNA, the CDR3 is TGCGCCAGCAGCTCAGGGGGGAGCACAGATACGCAGTATTTT. Residues: CASSSGGSTDTQYF.

The chain links TRBV5-1 to TRBJ2-7; 12 nucleotides match TRBD2. Per germline, CDR1 SGHRS and CDR2 YFSETQ. The CDR3 extends over 15 amino acids. V was clipped by 0 bases and J by 5 bases; unmatched bases: 3. CDR3 protein: CASSLGLAGVNEQYF. For the CDR3, the DNA is TGCGCCAGCAGCTTGGGACTAGCGGGAGTGAACGAGCAGTACTTC. Together with reference TRBV5-1 and TRBJ2-7, the CDR3 gives the full variable domain: KAGVTQTPRYLIKTRGQQVTLSCSPISGHRSVSWYQQTPGQGLQFLFEYFSETQRNKGNFPGRFSGRQFSNSRSEMNVSTLELGDSALYLCASSLGLAGVNEQYFGPGTRLTVT.

This clone occurred once. CDR3 residues: CASSAEQGAGELFF. Here the CDR3 DNA reads TGTGCCAGCAGCGCCGAACAGGGGGCCGGGGAGCTGTTTTTT. V usage is TRBV9 and J usage is TRBJ2-2; 8 bases agree with TRBD1. The CDR3 runs to 14 residues. The V gene end was trimmed by 3 bases and the J gene end by 6 bases; junction bases not matched to a gene: 4. Germline V gene data show CDR1 as SGDLS and CDR2 as YYNGEE.

The chain couples TRBV7-8 to TRBJ2-2, with TRBD1 as a possible D gene (7 bases). The CDR3 sequence is 15 residues long. V lost 6 bases, J lost 0 bases, and 11 bases lay in between. In germline, CDR1 is SGHVS, CDR2 FQNEAQ. CDR3 protein: CASRRDRPNTGELFF. In nucleotides, the CDR3 is TGTGCCAGCAGGCGGGACAGACCGAACACCGGGGAGCTGTTTTTT.

V usage is TRBV12-5 and J usage is TRBJ1-1; D is unclear. Germline loops: CDR1 LGHNT, CDR2 FRNRAP. This CDR3 region has 15 residues. V was pared by 0 bases and J by 5 bases, with 13 bases between. CDR3 loop: CASGLVSGTTTEAFF. In DNA, the CDR3 is TGTGCTAGTGGTTTGGTAAGTGGTACCACAACTGAAGCTTTCTTT.

This clone was seen a single time. This sequence joins TRBV15 and TRBJ2-7; D might be TRBD1 (6 bases). This CDR3 is built from 16 residues. Germline values: CDR1 LNHNV, CDR2 YYDKDF (reference sequence). Trimming removed 4 bases at V and 2 bases at J, with 18 bases between. The CDR3 spells CATSTMPGTRPYEQYF. CDR3 in DNA: TGTGCCACCAGCACAATGCCCGGGACAAGACCCTACGAGCAGTACTTC. Complete variable domain (other parts from reference TRBV15 and TRBJ2-7): DAMVIQNPRYQVTQFGKPVTLSCSQTLNHNVMYWYQQKSSQAPKLLFHYYDKDFNNEADTPDNFQSRRPNTSFCFLDIRSPGLGDTAMYLCATSTMPGTRPYEQYFGPGTRLTVT.

The chain links TRBV7-6 to TRBJ2-5; D may be TRBD2 (5 bases). Looked up from germline, CDR1 is SGHVS and CDR2 is FNYEAQ. The CDR3 is made up of 15 amino acids. The V end was cut by 5 bases, the J end by 2 bases, with 15 bases between. CDR3 residues: CASSQPLERQETQYF. The DNA of the CDR3 is TGTGCCAGCAGCCAACCCCTTGAGCGGCAAGAGACCCAGTACTTC.

This chain uses TRBV7-6 with TRBJ1-5; no clear D gene. From germline, CDR1 is SGHVS and CDR2 FNYEAQ. CDR3 length: 13 amino acids. Trimming took 1 base from V and 6 from J, leaving 7 bases between them. In DNA, the CDR3 is TGTGCCAGCAGCTTAGGACATGGTCAGCCCCAGCATTTT. Translation gives CASSLGHGQPQHF.

The chain has TRBV21-1 and TRBJ1-1; TRBD1 was called by the table and not checked on the DNA. TRBV21-1 is a listed pseudogene. This CDR3 has 13 amino acids. As DNA, the CDR3 is TGTGCCAGCAGCAAGAGCAGGGACACTGAAGCTTTCTTT. Translating it yields CASSKSRDTEAFF.